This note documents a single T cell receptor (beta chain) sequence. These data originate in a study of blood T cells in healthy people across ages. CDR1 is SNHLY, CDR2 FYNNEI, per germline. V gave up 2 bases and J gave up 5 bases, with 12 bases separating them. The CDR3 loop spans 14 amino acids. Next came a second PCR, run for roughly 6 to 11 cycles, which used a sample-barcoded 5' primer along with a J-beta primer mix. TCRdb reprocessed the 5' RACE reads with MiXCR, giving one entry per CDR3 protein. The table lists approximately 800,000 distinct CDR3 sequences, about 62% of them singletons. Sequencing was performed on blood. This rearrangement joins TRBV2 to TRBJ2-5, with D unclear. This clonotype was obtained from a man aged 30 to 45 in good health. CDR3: CASSEWRPGETQYF. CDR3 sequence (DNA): TGTGCCAGCAGTGAATGGCGGCCTGGGGAGACCCAGTACTTC.